These 20 T cell receptor beta chains were all obtained from the same sample, sequenced in a study of blood T cell repertoires in COVID-19. Sequencing was performed with immunoSEQ multiplex PCR; in TCRdb, only in-frame clones are kept and a portion is missing. The repertoire consists of more than 150,000 clones, with 80% to 90% occurring once and the leading ten covering 8% to 10%. The sequenced material came from peripheral blood. The receptors originated from a man between 60 and 75 years old with acute or convalescent COVID-19.

The rearrangement uses TRBV18 and TRBJ2-7; TRBD2 aligns across 10 bases. Germline V gene sequence: CDR1 KGHSH, CDR2 LQKENI. V trimming: 3 bases; J trimming: 0 bases; junction bases outside the gene matches: 2. This CDR3 has 15 residues. The CDR3 DNA reads as TGTGCCAGCTCACCGGGACTAGCGAACTCCTACGAGCAGTACTTC. This codes for CASSPGLANSYEQYF.

This clone was detected a few times. This sequence joins TRBV3-1 (or the pseudogene TRBV3-2) and TRBJ1-1; D not resolved. Deletions cut 4 bases from V and 1 base from J, with 10 bases between. Germline V gene sequence: CDR1 LGHDT, CDR2 YNNKEL (reference sequence). The CDR3 runs 14 residues. DNA of the CDR3: TGTGCCAGCAGCCCCTCCCCGGGGAACACTGAAGCTTTCTTT. Its protein product is CASSPSPGNTEAFF.

The rearrangement links TRBV18 to TRBJ2-3, with D possibly TRBD2 on 5 matching bases. V shed 10 bases and J shed 2 bases, with 13 bases lying between them. Germline V gene lookup returns CDR1 KGHSH and CDR2 LQKENI. The CDR3 loop spans 13 amino acids. In DNA, the CDR3 is TGTGCCACCGGGGAAAGAAACACAGATACGCAGTATTTT. Translating gives CATGERNTDTQYF.

J is TRBJ2-5 and V is TRBV19, with TRBD1 identical over 7 bases. V shed 2 bases, J shed 7 bases, and the junction held 7 bases outside the gene matches. Germline CDR1 reads LNHDA; CDR2 reads SQIVND (reference sequence). The CDR3 runs 14 residues. CDR3 coding DNA: TGTGCCAGTAGTATAAGTAGGGGGCTAGGGACCCAGTACTTC. This translates into CASSISRGLGTQYF. The full variable domain, with the rest looked up from reference TRBV19 and TRBJ2-5, is DGGITQSPKYLFRKEGQNVTLSCEQNLNHDAMYWYRQDPGQGLRLIYYSQIVNDFQKGDIAEGYSVSREKKESFPLTVTSAQKNPTAFYLCASSISRGLGTQYFGPGTRLLVL.

The genes are TRBV28 and TRBJ1-2; no clear D gene. CDR1 MDHEN and CDR2 SYDVKM come from the germline V gene. The CDR3 is made up of 12 amino acids. V was pared by 3 bases and J by 5 bases, with 7 bases between. CDR3 loop: CASSFFRYGYTF. The CDR3 nucleotides read TGTGCCAGCAGTTTTTTTCGGTATGGCTACACCTTC.

The chain links TRBV9 to TRBJ1-2, with D possibly TRBD1 on 5 matching bases. This CDR3 has 15 amino acids. Germline V gene data show CDR1 as SGDLS and CDR2 as YYNGEE. Trimming shortened V by 5 bases and J by 4 bases, and 18 bases separated the two germline ends. The CDR3 sequence: CASSLSGGTPYGYTF. The CDR3 region has the DNA TGTGCCAGCAGTTTGTCCGGGGGAACCCCCTATGGCTACACCTTC.

In DNA form, the CDR3 reads TGTGCCACCAGTGGAGGTCATGGCTACACCTTC. Its translation: CATSGGHGYTF. V is TRBV24-1 and J is TRBJ1-2; unclear D gene. The germline V and J ends were trimmed by 5 bases and 6 bases, with 6 bases remaining between them. Germline CDR1 KGHDR, CDR2 SFDVKD. This CDR3 spans 11 amino acids.

A note on this clone: The same CDR3 arises from other DNA sequences in this sample as well. This chain connects TRBV6-5 to TRBJ2-7, with 7 bases fitting TRBD1. Germline V CDR1 and CDR2: MNHEY, SVGAGI. The CDR3 sequence is 14 residues long. The trim removed 0 bases at V and 2 bases at J, leaving 1 base unmatched. The DNA for the CDR3 is TGTGCCAGCAGTTACTCGACAGGGACCTACGAGCAGTACTTC. This gives the protein CASSYSTGTYEQYF.

This chain uses TRBV5-1 with TRBJ1-1; weak D call: TRBD1 (5 bases). V dropped 1 base and J dropped 6 bases, with 13 bases sitting between them. The CDR3 contains 14 residues. Germline loops: CDR1 SGHRS, CDR2 YFSETQ. Here the CDR3 DNA reads TGCGCCAGCAGCTTGCGGTCTGGGGCGCCTGAAGCTTTCTTT. This sequence encodes CASSLRSGAPEAFF.

V and J are TRBV27 and TRBJ1-1, with TRBD1 as a possible D gene (5 bases). Germline V gives CDR1 MNHEY, CDR2 SMNVEV (reference sequence). V lost 5 bases, J lost 5 bases, and 15 bases lay in between. The CDR3 spans 14 residues. Here the CDR3 DNA reads TGTGCCAGCAGTCTCCGACTGGGGGGAACTGAAGCTTTCTTT. Encoded protein: CASSLRLGGTEAFF.

The chain joins TRBV11-2 to TRBJ1-2; the D gene is possibly TRBD1 (5 bases). The CDR3 is made up of 13 amino acids. The V end lost 3 bases, the J end lost 6 bases, and 11 bases lay between the germline ends. Germline CDR1 reads SGHAT; CDR2 reads FQNNGV. In DNA, the CDR3 is TGTGCCAGCAGCTTTACGGCAGGGAATGGCTACACCTTC. Amino acid sequence: CASSFTAGNGYTF. The complete variable domain, with remaining parts taken from reference TRBV11-2 and TRBJ1-2, reads EAGVAQSPRYKIIEKRQSVAFWCNPISGHATLYWYQQILGQGPKLLIQFQNNGVVDDSQLPKDRFSAERLKGVDSTLKIQPAKLEDSAVYLCASSFTAGNGYTFGSGTRLTVV.

The chain joins TRBV10-3 to TRBJ2-5, with D unclear. CDR3 length: 13 amino acids. CDR1 is ENHRY and CDR2 is SYGVKD in the germline V gene. V was cut by 2 bases and J by 5 bases, with 9 bases left in between. The CDR3 here is CAISEIISETQYF. The CDR3 region has the DNA TGTGCCATCAGTGAGATTATTTCGGAGACCCAGTACTTC.

V and J are TRBV5-1 and TRBJ2-7, with 7 bases matching TRBD2. The CDR3 has 15 residues. Germline loops: CDR1 SGHRS, CDR2 YFSETQ. The trim removed 0 bases at V and 2 bases at J, leaving 5 bases unmatched. CDR3 sequence reads: CASSLAAGTPYEQYF. The CDR3 nucleotides are TGCGCCAGCAGCTTGGCAGCGGGAACCCCCTACGAGCAGTACTTC.

This rearrangement joins TRBV27 to TRBJ2-5; the match to TRBD2 covers 10 bases. V shed 5 bases, J shed 5 bases, and the junction held 17 bases outside the gene matches. Germline CDR1 is MNHEY and CDR2 is SMNVEV (reference sequence). CDR3 length equals 18 residues. CDR3 sequence reads: CASSPTRRSGRAIETQYF. The CDR3 bases are TGTGCCAGCAGTCCCACCCGTCGCAGCGGGAGGGCCATCGAGACCCAGTACTTC.

This rearrangement joins TRBV4-1 to TRBJ2-3, with 9 bases aligning to TRBD2. The junction had 7 bases not matched to a gene; V was cut back by 0 bases and J by 3 bases. The CDR3 consists of 17 residues. Germline V CDR1 and CDR2: MGHRA, YSYEKL. The chain's CDR3 is CASSQDGSGRRTDTQYF. CDR3 coding DNA: TGCGCCAGCAGCCAAGATGGGAGCGGGAGGAGGACAGATACGCAGTATTTT.

This clone was seen only once. The V and J genes are TRBV24-1 and TRBJ1-2; D may be TRBD1 (6 bases). This CDR3 region has 15 residues. Deletions cut 5 bases from V and 3 bases from J, with 15 bases between. The germline V gene has CDR1 KGHDR and CDR2 SFDVKD. CDR3 DNA: TGTGCCACCAGTGGCCCGGGGGGGGGCGACTATGGCTACACCTTC. Its translation is CATSGPGGGDYGYTF.

This chain links TRBV6-1 with TRBJ1-1, with D perhaps TRBD1 (6 bases). Germline assignment: CDR1 MNHNS and CDR2 SASEGT. Trimming left V 1 base short and J 5 bases short, with 11 bases between. CDR3 size: 14 residues. The CDR3 sequence is CASSEDRVITEAFF. The CDR3, as DNA: TGTGCCAGCAGTGAAGACAGGGTGATTACTGAAGCTTTCTTT.

The chain joins TRBV25-1 to TRBJ1-3, with D tentatively TRBD1 (5 bases). CDR3 length: 14 residues. Germline V gives CDR1 MGHDK, CDR2 SYGVNS. Trimming took 2 bases from V and 4 from J, leaving 9 bases between them. The CDR3 here is CASSEIRGGNTIYF. The CDR3 DNA is TGTGCCAGCAGTGAAATTCGGGGGGGAAACACCATATATTTT.

The chain has TRBV6-5 and TRBJ2-1, with D perhaps TRBD2 (6 bases). The germline V gene has CDR1 MNHEY and CDR2 SVGAGI. Deletions cut 6 bases from V and 3 bases from J, with 12 bases between. This CDR3 is 14 amino acids long. The CDR3 DNA follows: TGTGCCAGCAGGTTAGCGGCCGACTACAATGAGCAGTTCTTC. Translation gives CASRLAADYNEQFF.

The CDR3 spells CASSPAGRPGTIYF. The CDR3 DNA reads TGTGCCAGCAGCCCAGCGGGGAGACCAGGCACCATATATTTT. The chain has TRBV7-9 and TRBJ1-3; D is ambiguous. The germline V gene has CDR1 SEHNR and CDR2 FQNEAQ (reference sequence). V lost 5 bases and J 9 bases, leaving 17 bases between the germline ends. The CDR3 consists of 14 residues. Full variable domain (missing parts from reference TRBV7-9 and TRBJ1-3): DTGVSQNPRHKITKRGQNVTFRCDPISEHNRLYWYRQTLGQGPEFLTYFQNEAQLEKSRLLSDRFSAERPKGSFSTLEIQRTEQGDSAMYLCASSPAGRPGTIYFGEGSWLTVV.